This entry features one TCR beta chain sequence. What it binds is not known. Library preparation for TCR beta used quantitative 5'-RACE with molecular barcodes. TCRdb ran MiXCR on the 5' RACE reads and lists one entry per CDR3 protein. The sample records about 360,000 distinct CDR3 sequences, about 20% being singletons. The data were taken from a study of CD8 T cells in ankylosing spondylitis. Regarding the study as a whole: Some motif variants had been reported before (in reactive arthritis synovial fluid and blood). Reports say disease-linked clones showed up significantly more in matched ankylosing spondylitis synovial fluid.

The V end was cut by 6 bases, the J end by 7 bases, with 13 bases between. The CDR3 spans 12 residues. Germline V CDR1 and CDR2: MGHRA, YSYEKL. The receptor was isolated from a male donor with ankylosing spondylitis or in good health (not recorded which). The V call is TRBV4-1, the J call TRBJ2-7; D gene ambiguous. Sequencing was carried out using blood, either unsorted or a sorted T cell fraction (not recorded which). The CDR3 loop is CASSPRAREQYF. The DNA of the CDR3 is TGCGCCAGCAGTCCCCGGGCGCGAGAGCAGTACTTC.